The next 29 T cell receptor beta chains were all read from a single sample in a study of control samples from healthy donors and cancer patients. Clones were sequenced by immunoSEQ multiplex PCR, and TCRdb holds only the in-frame ones, with some missing. The sample has roughly 20,000 clones, roughly 85% seen once. The material sequenced was PBMCs. The receptors were sampled from an elderly man with head and neck cancer.

A note on this clone: In the same sample, other DNA sequences code for this CDR3. The J gene is TRBJ2-7, the V gene TRBV19; 8 bases agree with TRBD1. This CDR3 spans 12 amino acids. The V segment lost 5 bases and the J segment 3 bases; nucleotides outside the gene matches: 0. Germline CDR1 and CDR2: LNHDA and SQIVND (reference sequence). CDR3 sequence reads: CASSDRGYEQYF. The CDR3, as DNA: TGTGCCAGTAGTGACAGGGGCTACGAGCAGTACTTC.

V and J are TRBV28 and TRBJ2-3; no reliable D call. Trimming stripped 5 bases from V and 2 bases from J, with 11 bases between. This CDR3 region has 14 residues. CDR1 and CDR2 (germline): MDHEN, SYDVKM. The DNA for the CDR3 is TGTGCCAGCAGTCTAGGATGGAACACAGATACGCAGTATTTT. Translation gives CASSLGWNTDTQYF. Combining the CDR3 with reference TRBV28 and TRBJ2-3 gives the whole variable domain DVKVTQSSRYLVKRTGEKVFLECVQDMDHENMFWYRQDPGLGLRLIYFSYDVKMKEKGDIPEGYSVSREKKERFSLILESASTNQTSMYLCASSLGWNTDTQYFGPGTRLTVL.

The J gene is TRBJ2-7, the V gene TRBV6-6; no definite D call. V was trimmed by 7 bases and J by 4 bases, leaving 14 bases between them. CDR3 length equals 13 residues. Germline CDR1 reads MNHNY; CDR2 reads SVGAGI (reference sequence). The CDR3 coding sequence is TGTGCCAGCACCTACCCCGGACGATACGAGCAGTACTTC. Its translation: CASTYPGRYEQYF.

The chain has TRBV5-4 and TRBJ2-1; tentative D call: TRBD2 (7 bases). This CDR3 is built from 14 residues. The germline V gene encodes CDR1 SGHNT and CDR2 YYREEE (reference sequence). With 4 bases removed from V and 10 bases from J, the gap between germline ends came to 18 bases. The DNA of the CDR3 is TGTGCCAGCAGCCTAGCGGCCAACCAGGGGGAGCAGTTCTTC. It is translated as CASSLAANQGEQFF.

Here the CDR3 reads CASSLSIYSGNTIYF. The CDR3 DNA follows: TGTGCCAGCAGCTTATCGATCTACTCTGGAAACACCATATATTTT. V and J are TRBV7-2 and TRBJ1-3; no clear D gene. Trimming shortened V by 2 bases and J by 0 bases, and 8 bases separated the two germline ends. The CDR3 totals 15 residues. Germline CDR1 and CDR2: SGHTA and FQGNSA. Filled out from reference TRBV7-2 and TRBJ1-3, the complete variable domain reads GAGVSQSPSNKVTEKGKDVELRCDPISGHTALYWYRQSLGQGLEFLIYFQGNSAPDKSGLPSDRFSAERTGGSVSTLTIQRTQQEDSAVYLCASSLSIYSGNTIYFGEGSWLTVV.

The chain uses TRBV5-1 and TRBJ1-2, with 9 bases matching TRBD1. Trimming removed 3 bases from V and 4 bases from J; junction bases left unmatched: 4. The CDR3 has 14 amino acids. Germline CDR1 is SGHRS and CDR2 is YFSETQ. CDR3 DNA: TGCGCCAGCAGCTCAATGACAGGGGGCTATGGCTACACCTTC. Protein product: CASSSMTGGYGYTF.

V and J are TRBV4-1 and TRBJ2-1, with a weak D call TRBD2 (5 bases). Germline CDR1 and CDR2: MGHRA and YSYEKL. V was cut by 4 bases and J by 5 bases, with 9 bases left in between. This CDR3 region has 13 residues. The CDR3 sequence: CASSLYSDNEQFF. The CDR3 DNA sequence: TGCGCCAGCAGCCTCTATAGCGACAATGAGCAGTTCTTC.

The chain links TRBV7-8 to TRBJ1-5; D uncertain. V was cut by 5 bases and J by 9 bases, with 11 bases left in between. There are 12 residues in the CDR3. Germline V CDR1 and CDR2: SGHVS, FQNEAQ. As DNA, the CDR3 is TGTGCCAGCAGCGAGGTGTCGGGGCCCCAGCATTTT. Translated, it gives CASSEVSGPQHF.

The chain has TRBV21-1 and TRBJ2-7. TRBV21-1 has pseudogene status. The CDR3 extends over 13 amino acids. The CDR3 coding sequence is TGTGCCAGCAGCAGGAACGTAGCCTACGAGCAGTACTTC. Its translation: CASSRNVAYEQYF.

The chain has TRBV7-2 and TRBJ2-1; no clear D. The CDR3 length is 13 residues. V was clipped by 4 bases and J by 5 bases, with 9 bases between them. Germline CDR1 and CDR2: SGHTA and FQGNSA. The CDR3 bases are TGTGCCAGCAGCTCCAACCTGAACAATGAGCAGTTCTTC. This sequence encodes CASSSNLNNEQFF.

J is TRBJ2-3 and V is TRBV7-2; D gene unclear. V was pared by 5 bases and J by 4 bases, with 7 bases between. This CDR3 has 12 residues. Germline V CDR1 and CDR2: SGHTA, FQGNSA. The CDR3 DNA follows: TGTGCCAGCAGCCTAGTGGCAGATACGCAGTATTTT. This translates into CASSLVADTQYF.

The chain recombines TRBV7-9 with TRBJ2-3; 10 bases line up with TRBD2. The CDR3 loop spans 17 amino acids. Trimming removed 5 bases from V and 3 bases from J; junction bases left unmatched: 11. Per the germline V gene, CDR1 is SEHNR and CDR2 is FQNEAQ (reference sequence). The CDR3 reads CASSTPGSGGPTDTQYF. In DNA, the CDR3 is TGTGCCAGCAGCACCCCGGGTAGCGGGGGGCCTACAGATACGCAGTATTTT.

The chain carries TRBV5-6 and TRBJ2-7; 9 nucleotides agree with TRBD2. The junction had 8 bases not matched to a gene; V was cut back by 4 bases and J by 6 bases. Per germline, CDR1 SGHDT and CDR2 YYEEEE. The length of the CDR3 is 14 residues. The CDR3: CASSRTSEEAEQYF. In DNA form, the CDR3 reads TGTGCCAGCAGCAGGACTAGCGAGGAGGCCGAGCAGTACTTC. Full variable domain (outside the CDR3, taken from reference TRBV5-6 and TRBJ2-7): DAGVTQSPTHLIKTRGQQVTLRCSPKSGHDTVSWYQQALGQGPQFIFQYYEEEERQRGNFPDRFSGHQFPNYSSELNVNALLLGDSALYLCASSRTSEEAEQYFGPGTRLTVT.

In regard to this clone: At one end the junction does not follow the germline gene, possibly because of a read error. Other nucleotide sequences from this sample produce the same CDR3. This chain links TRBV29-1 with TRBJ2-2; 10 bases align to TRBD1. This CDR3 has 12 residues. Germline V gene sequence: CDR1 SQVTM, CDR2 ANQGSEA. The CDR3 region is CGGTGVSGELFF. The CDR3 DNA sequence: TGTGGTGGGACAGGGGTCTCCGGGGAGCTGTTTTTT.

This rearrangement joins TRBV29-1 to TRBJ1-1; D remains ambiguous. The CDR3 has 13 residues. Germline V CDR1 and CDR2: SQVTM, ANQGSEA. V was cut by 6 bases and J by 4 bases, with 15 bases left in between. The CDR3: CSVARVLGTEAFF. The CDR3 nucleotides read TGCAGCGTCGCTCGGGTCTTAGGCACTGAAGCTTTCTTT.

This clone was seen only a few times. The V gene is TRBV24-1, the J gene TRBJ2-5, with TRBD1 matching over 8 bases. After removal of 4 bases from V and 5 bases from J, the junction contained 5 bases not matched to a gene. CDR1 is KGHDR, CDR2 SFDVKD, per germline. The CDR3 length is 14 residues. CDR3 protein: CATSEPGGAETQYF. CDR3 coding DNA: TGTGCCACCAGTGAACCAGGGGGCGCGGAGACCCAGTACTTC.

The chain has TRBV6-5 and TRBJ1-2; possibly TRBD1 for D (5 bases). The germline gives CDR1 MNHEY, CDR2 SVGAGI. This CDR3 has 15 amino acids. V lost 6 bases and J lost 5, with 19 bases in between. CDR3 in DNA: TGTGCCAGCAGCCCCACCCTAGGGGCAGCTTATGGCTACACCTTC. Its protein is CASSPTLGAAYGYTF.

The chain is built from TRBV30 and TRBJ2-5, with no clear D. The V end was cut by 0 bases, the J end by 5 bases, with 10 bases between. The CDR3 is 13 amino acids. Per the germline V gene, CDR1 is GTSNPN and CDR2 is SVGIG (reference sequence). The DNA for the CDR3 is TGTGCCTGGAGTGTTCATATACCGGAGACCCAGTACTTC. Residues: CAWSVHIPETQYF.

This chain joins TRBV6-5 and TRBJ1-1; D unclear. The CDR3 covers 14 residues. Germline CDR1 reads MNHEY; CDR2 reads SVGAGI. V lost 2 bases and J 4 bases, leaving 11 bases between the germline ends. The CDR3 sequence is CASSYVQHLTEAFF. The DNA for the CDR3 is TGTGCCAGCAGTTACGTCCAACACCTCACTGAAGCTTTCTTT.

A single count supports this clone. The chain employs TRBV7-6 and TRBJ2-1, with a possible D match to TRBD2 (6 bases). The germline gives CDR1 SGHVS, CDR2 FNYEAQ. V lost 0 bases and J 9 bases, leaving 15 bases between the germline ends. The CDR3 has 15 amino acids. CDR3 region: CASSLAATSLTEQFF. The CDR3 region has the DNA TGTGCCAGCAGCTTAGCGGCGACTAGTTTAACTGAGCAGTTCTTC. The full variable domain, its missing parts supplied by reference TRBV7-6 and TRBJ2-1, is GAGVSQSPRYKVTKRGQDVALRCDPISGHVSLYWYRQALGQGPEFLTYFNYEAQQDKSGLPNDRFSAERPEGSISTLTIQRTEQRDSAMYRCASSLAATSLTEQFFGPGTRLTVL.

J is TRBJ2-5 and V is TRBV5-4, with 9 positions matching TRBD1. V lost 4 bases, J lost 4 bases, and 11 bases stayed unmatched. From germline, CDR1 is SGHNT and CDR2 YYREEE (reference sequence). CDR3 length: 16 amino acids. The CDR3 loop is CASSPRQGGNSETQYF. CDR3 sequence (DNA): TGTGCCAGCAGCCCTAGACAGGGGGGAAATTCAGAGACCCAGTACTTC. Together with reference TRBV5-4 and TRBJ2-5, the CDR3 gives the full variable domain: ETGVTQSPTHLIKTRGQQVTLRCSSQSGHNTVSWYQQALGQGPQFIFQYYREEENGRGNFPPRFSGLQFPNYSSELNVNALELDDSALYLCASSPRQGGNSETQYFGPGTRLLVL.

The V gene is TRBV5-1, the J gene TRBJ2-7, with D perhaps TRBD1 (6 bases). V lost 4 bases and J 3 bases, leaving 17 bases between the germline ends. Germline V gene data show CDR1 as SGHRS and CDR2 as YFSETQ. The CDR3 contains 15 residues. The CDR3 nucleotides read TGCGCCAGCAGCCGCTCACAGGGATTAGACTACGAGCAGTACTTC. Its protein product is CASSRSQGLDYEQYF.

The genes are TRBV6-1 and TRBJ1-3; tentatively, D is TRBD1 (5 bases). Germline loops: CDR1 MNHNS, CDR2 SASEGT. The CDR3 totals 17 residues. Trimming took off 0 bases at V and 0 bases at J, with 12 bases between the two ends. CDR3 in amino acids: CASSEALTGSSGNTIYF. The CDR3 DNA follows: TGTGCCAGCAGTGAAGCGCTTACAGGCTCCTCTGGAAACACCATATATTTT.

The chain combines TRBV28 with TRBJ2-7, with 10 bases aligning to TRBD1. Germline CDR1 is MDHEN and CDR2 is SYDVKM. V was clipped by 6 bases and J by 1 base; unmatched bases: 6. The CDR3 extends over 15 amino acids. DNA for the CDR3: TGTGCCAGCAGCACCGACAGGGGGCTTTCCTACGAGCAGTACTTC. Protein: CASSTDRGLSYEQYF.

J is TRBJ2-1 and V is TRBV28; D gene ambiguous. V was trimmed by 1 base and J by 4 bases, leaving 2 bases between them. This CDR3 is built from 12 residues. Germline values: CDR1 MDHEN, CDR2 SYDVKM. This CDR3 reads CASSLSYNEQFF. CDR3 nucleotide sequence: TGTGCCAGCAGTTTATCATACAATGAGCAGTTCTTC.

This clone qualifies as medium-sized. This sequence joins TRBV6-6 and TRBJ1-1, with TRBD1 matching over 9 bases. There are 13 residues in the CDR3. The junction had 7 bases not matched to a gene; V was cut back by 10 bases and J by 4 bases. Germline V gene lookup returns CDR1 MNHNY and CDR2 SVGAGI (reference sequence). CDR3 in amino acids: CATIQGAGTEAFF. Written as DNA, the CDR3 is TGTGCCACCATACAGGGGGCTGGCACTGAAGCTTTCTTT.

The chain is built from TRBV7-2 and TRBJ2-6; TRBD1 agrees at 7 bases. This CDR3 comprises 18 residues. Looked up from germline, CDR1 is SGHTA and CDR2 is FQGNSA. J lost 0 bases, V lost 5 bases, and 10 bases had no gene match. CDR3 sequence reads: CASSPLGQTSSGANVLTF. CDR3 DNA: TGTGCCAGCAGCCCCCTGGGACAGACAAGCTCTGGGGCCAACGTCCTGACTTTC.

This clone has only a few counts. V is TRBV2 and J is TRBJ2-7; 16 nucleotides agree with TRBD2. The CDR3 runs to 16 residues. The germline V gene has CDR1 SNHLY and CDR2 FYNNEI. Losses at the gene ends were 4 bases for V and 7 bases for J; bases not matched to a gene: 7. CDR3 region: CASSVGLAGGPGEQYF. In DNA, the CDR3 is TGTGCCAGCAGTGTGGGACTAGCGGGAGGGCCGGGAGAGCAGTACTTC.

This clone has more than one count but fewer than ten. The V and J genes are TRBV2 and TRBJ1-6; D is undetermined. The germline V gene has CDR1 SNHLY and CDR2 FYNNEI. The CDR3 has 14 amino acids. Trimming shortened V by 3 bases and J by 11 bases, and 14 bases separated the two germline ends. The CDR3 nucleotides are TGTGCCAGCAGTGAGAACAGTCCACTTACACCCCTCCACTTT. Residues: CASSENSPLTPLHF.